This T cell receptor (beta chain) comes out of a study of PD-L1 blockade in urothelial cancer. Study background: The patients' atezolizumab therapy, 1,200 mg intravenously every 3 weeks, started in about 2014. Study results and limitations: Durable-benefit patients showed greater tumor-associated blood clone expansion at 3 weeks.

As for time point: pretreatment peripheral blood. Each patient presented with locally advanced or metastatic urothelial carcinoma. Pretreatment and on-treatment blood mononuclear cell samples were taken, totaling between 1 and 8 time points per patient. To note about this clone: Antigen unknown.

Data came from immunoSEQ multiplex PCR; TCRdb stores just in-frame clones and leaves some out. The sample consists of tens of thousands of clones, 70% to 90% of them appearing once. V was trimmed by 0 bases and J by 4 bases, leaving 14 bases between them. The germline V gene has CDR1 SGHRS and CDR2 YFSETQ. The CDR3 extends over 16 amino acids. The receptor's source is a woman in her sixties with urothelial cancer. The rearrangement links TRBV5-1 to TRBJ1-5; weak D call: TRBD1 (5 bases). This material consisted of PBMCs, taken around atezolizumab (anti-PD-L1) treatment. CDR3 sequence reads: CASSLGIGGKNQPQHF. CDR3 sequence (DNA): TGCGCCAGCAGCTTGGGAATCGGGGGAAAGAATCAGCCCCAGCATTTT.